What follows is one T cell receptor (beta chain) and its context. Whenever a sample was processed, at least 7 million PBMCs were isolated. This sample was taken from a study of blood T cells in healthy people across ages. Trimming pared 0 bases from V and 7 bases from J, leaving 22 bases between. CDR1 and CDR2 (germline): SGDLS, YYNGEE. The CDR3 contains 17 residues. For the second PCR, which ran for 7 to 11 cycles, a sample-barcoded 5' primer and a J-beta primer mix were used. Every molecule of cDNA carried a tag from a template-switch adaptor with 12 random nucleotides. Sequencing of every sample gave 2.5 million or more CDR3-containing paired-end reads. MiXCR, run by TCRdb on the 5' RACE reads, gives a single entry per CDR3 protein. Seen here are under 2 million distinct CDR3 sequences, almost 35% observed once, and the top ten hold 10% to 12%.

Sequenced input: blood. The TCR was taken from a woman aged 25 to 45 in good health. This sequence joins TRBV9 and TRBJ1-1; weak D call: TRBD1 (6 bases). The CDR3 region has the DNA TGTGCCAGCAGCGTAGGAAATCCCAGGGGCGCCGGCGGTGAAGCTTTCTTT. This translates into CASSVGNPRGAGGEAFF.